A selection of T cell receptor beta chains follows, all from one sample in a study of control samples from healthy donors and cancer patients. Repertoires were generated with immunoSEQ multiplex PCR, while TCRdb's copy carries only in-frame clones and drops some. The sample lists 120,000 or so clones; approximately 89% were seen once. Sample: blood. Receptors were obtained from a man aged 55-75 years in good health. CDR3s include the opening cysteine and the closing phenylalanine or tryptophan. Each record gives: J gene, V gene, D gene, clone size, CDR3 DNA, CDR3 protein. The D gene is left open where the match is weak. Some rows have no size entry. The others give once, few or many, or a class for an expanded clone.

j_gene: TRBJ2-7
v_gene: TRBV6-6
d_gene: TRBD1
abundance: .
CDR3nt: TGTGCCAGCAGTTACGGGACAGGGGCTCGTGAGCAGTACTTC
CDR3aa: CASSYGTGAREQYF

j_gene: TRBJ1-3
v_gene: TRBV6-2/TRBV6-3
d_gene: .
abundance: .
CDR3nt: TGTGCCAGCAGTCGACCGGGCTCTCCTTCTGGAAACACCATATATTTT
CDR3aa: CASSRPGSPSGNTIYF

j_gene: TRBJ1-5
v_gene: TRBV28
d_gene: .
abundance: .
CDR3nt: TGTGCCAGCAGTTCGAAACAGCCCCAGCATTTT
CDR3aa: CASSSKQPQHF

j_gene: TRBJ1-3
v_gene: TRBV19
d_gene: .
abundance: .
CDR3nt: TGTGCCAGTAGTCGGCTCTCGAGCTCTGGAAACACCATATATTTT
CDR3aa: CASSRLSSSGNTIYF

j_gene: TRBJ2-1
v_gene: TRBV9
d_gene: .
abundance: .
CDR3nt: TGTGCCAGCAGCCCCCAGGGCCGGGATGAGCAGTTCTTC
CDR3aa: CASSPQGRDEQFF

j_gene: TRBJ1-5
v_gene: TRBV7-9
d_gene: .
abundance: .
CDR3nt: TGTGCCAGCAGCTTAGGAGGTTATAGCAATCAGCCCCAGCATTTT
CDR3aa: CASSLGGYSNQPQHF

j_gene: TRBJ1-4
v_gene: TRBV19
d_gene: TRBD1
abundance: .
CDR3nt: TGTGCCAGCAGTCTCGTTGCGGGACAGCTAATGAAAAAACTGTTTTTT
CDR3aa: CASSLVAGQLMKKLFF

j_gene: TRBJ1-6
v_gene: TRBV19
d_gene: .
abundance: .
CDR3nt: TGTGCCAGTAGTATAGGGGGGTACGGTTCACCCCTCCACTTT
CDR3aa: CASSIGGYGSPLHF

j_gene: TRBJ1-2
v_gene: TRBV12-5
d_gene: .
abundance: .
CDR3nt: TGTGCTAGTGGTTTGGCCGCCTTCTATGGCTACACCTTC
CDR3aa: CASGLAAFYGYTF

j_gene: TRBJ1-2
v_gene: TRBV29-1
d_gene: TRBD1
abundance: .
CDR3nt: TGCAGCGTTGAGGGGACAGGGGTTGGCGGCTACACCTTC
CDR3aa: CSVEGTGVGGYTF

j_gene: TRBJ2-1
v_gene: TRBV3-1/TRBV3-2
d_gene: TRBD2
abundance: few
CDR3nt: TGTGCCAGCAGCCAAAACCTGGCTAGCGGGGGGGACAGTGTCAATGAGCAGTTCTTC
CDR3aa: CASSQNLASGGDSVNEQFF

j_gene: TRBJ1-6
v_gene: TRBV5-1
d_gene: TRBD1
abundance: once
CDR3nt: TGCGCCAGCAGCTTGGGAGAGGGGGCGATTTCACCCCTCCACTTT
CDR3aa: CASSLGEGAISPLHF

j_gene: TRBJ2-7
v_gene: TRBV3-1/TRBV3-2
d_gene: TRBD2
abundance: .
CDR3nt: TGTGCCAGCAGCGTCACTAGCGGGGGGACCCTCTCCTACGAGCAGTACTTC
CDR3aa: CASSVTSGGTLSYEQYF

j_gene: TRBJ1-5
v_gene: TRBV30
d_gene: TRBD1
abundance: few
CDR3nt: TGTGCCTGGAGTGTACCGGGACAGGTCCATCAGCCCCAGCATTTT
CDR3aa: CAWSVPGQVHQPQHF

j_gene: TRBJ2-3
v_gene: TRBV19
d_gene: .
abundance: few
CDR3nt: TGTGCCAGTAGTGACCAGAGAGATACGCAGTATTTT
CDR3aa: CASSDQRDTQYF

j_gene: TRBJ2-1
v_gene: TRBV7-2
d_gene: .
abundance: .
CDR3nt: TGTGCCAGCACGCTGATGACCCTCTCCTACAATGAGCAGTTCTTC
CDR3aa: CASTLMTLSYNEQFF

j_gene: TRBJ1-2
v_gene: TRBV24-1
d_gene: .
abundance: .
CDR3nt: TGTGCCACCAGTGATTTATCCGGGACTGGCTACACCTTC
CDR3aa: CATSDLSGTGYTF

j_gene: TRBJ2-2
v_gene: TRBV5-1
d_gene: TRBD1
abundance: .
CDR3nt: TGCGCCAGCAGCGAGTGGGACAGGACCGGGGAGCTGTTTTTT
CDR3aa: CASSEWDRTGELFF

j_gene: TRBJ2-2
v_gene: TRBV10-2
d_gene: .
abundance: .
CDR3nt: TGCGCCAGCAGTGACACGAGAGCCGGGGAGCTGTTTTTT
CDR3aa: CASSDTRAGELFF

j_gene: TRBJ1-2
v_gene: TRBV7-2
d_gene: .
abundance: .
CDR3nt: TGTGCCAGCAGCTCCACCAGAGTGCAGAACTATGGCTACACCTTC
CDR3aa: CASSSTRVQNYGYTF

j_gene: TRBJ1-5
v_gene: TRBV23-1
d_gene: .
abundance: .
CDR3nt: TGCGCCAGCAGTCACGGCTCGGGGGGCAATAGCAATCAGCCCCAGCATTTT
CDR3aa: CASSHGSGGNSNQPQHF

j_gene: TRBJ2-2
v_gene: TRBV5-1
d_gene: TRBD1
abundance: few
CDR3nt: TGCGCCAGCAGCCCGGGACAGGACCCCGGGGAGCTGTTTTTT
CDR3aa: CASSPGQDPGELFF

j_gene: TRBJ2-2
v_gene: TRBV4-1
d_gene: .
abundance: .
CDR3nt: TGCGCCAGCAGCCAAGTCGGGGGGCCGGGGACCGGGGAGCTGTTTTTT
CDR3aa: CASSQVGGPGTGELFF

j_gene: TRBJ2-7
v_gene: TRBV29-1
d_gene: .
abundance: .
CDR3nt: TGCAGCGTGGGGTGGATGGGGGGCTACGAGCAGTACTTC
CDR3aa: CSVGWMGGYEQYF

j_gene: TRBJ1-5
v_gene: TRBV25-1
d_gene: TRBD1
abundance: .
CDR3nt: TGTGCCAGCAGTGGGACAGGGGATTGGCAGCCCCAGCATTTT
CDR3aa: CASSGTGDWQPQHF

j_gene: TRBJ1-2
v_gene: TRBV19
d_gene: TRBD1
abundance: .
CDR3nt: TGTGCCAGTAAGAAGGACAGGGGCGAGTATGGCTACACCTTC
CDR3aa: CASKKDRGEYGYTF

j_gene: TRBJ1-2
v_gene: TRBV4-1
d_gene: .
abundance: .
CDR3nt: TGCGCCAGCAGCCAAGGAGACTCCGACTTTGGCTACACCTTC
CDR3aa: CASSQGDSDFGYTF

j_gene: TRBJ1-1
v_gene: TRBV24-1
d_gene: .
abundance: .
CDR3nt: TGTGCCATGAAAACCCTGAACACTGAAGCTTTCTTT
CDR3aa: CAMKTLNTEAFF

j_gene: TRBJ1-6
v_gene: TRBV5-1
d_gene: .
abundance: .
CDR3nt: TGCGCCAGCACTCTTGGGGGTAATTCACCCCTCCACTTT
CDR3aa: CASTLGGNSPLHF

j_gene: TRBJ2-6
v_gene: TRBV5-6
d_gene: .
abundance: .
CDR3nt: TGTGCCAGCAGGTCGGGGCGCGGAGGGGCCAACGTCCTGACTTTC
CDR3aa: CASRSGRGGANVLTF

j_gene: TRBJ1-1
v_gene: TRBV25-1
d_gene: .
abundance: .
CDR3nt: TGTGCTAGGGGGATGGGCAGGGAATTAAGAAGCACTGAAGCTTTCTTT
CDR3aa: CARGMGRELRSTEAFF

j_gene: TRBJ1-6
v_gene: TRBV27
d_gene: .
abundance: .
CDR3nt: TGTGCCAGTGGGGGGGACTATGGTTCACCCCTCCACTTT
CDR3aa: CASGGDYGSPLHF

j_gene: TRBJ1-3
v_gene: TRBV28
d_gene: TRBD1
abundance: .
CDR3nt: TGTGCCAGCAGTTTAGGAGGAGGGGGCGGAAACACCATATATTTT
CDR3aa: CASSLGGGGGNTIYF

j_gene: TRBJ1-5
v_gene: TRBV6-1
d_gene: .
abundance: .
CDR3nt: TGTGCCAGCAGTGAATCGGAAATTAGACTCACGAGCAATCAGCCCCAGCATTTT
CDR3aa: CASSESEIRLTSNQPQHF

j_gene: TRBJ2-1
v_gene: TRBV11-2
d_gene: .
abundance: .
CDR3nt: TGTGCCAGCACGGGACTGAGGAACAATGAGCAGTTCTTC
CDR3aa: CASTGLRNNEQFF

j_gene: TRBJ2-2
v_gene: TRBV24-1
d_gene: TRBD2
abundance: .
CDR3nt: TGTGCCACCAGTGAGCCTACTACTAGACTAGCGGGGAACACCGGGGAGCTGTTTTTT
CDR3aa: CATSEPTTRLAGNTGELFF

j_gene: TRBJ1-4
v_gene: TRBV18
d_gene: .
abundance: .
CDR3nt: TGTGCCAGCTCACCGGGACAAACTCTGGAAAAACTGTTTTTT
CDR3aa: CASSPGQTLEKLFF

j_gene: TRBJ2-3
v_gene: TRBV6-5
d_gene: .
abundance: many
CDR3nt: TGTGCCAGCACCTTACTAGGCACAGATACGCAGTATTTT
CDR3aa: CASTLLGTDTQYF

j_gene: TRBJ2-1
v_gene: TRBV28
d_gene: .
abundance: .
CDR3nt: TGTGCCAGCGGAGAACAGGGACTTAGCAATGAGCAGTTCTTC
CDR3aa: CASGEQGLSNEQFF

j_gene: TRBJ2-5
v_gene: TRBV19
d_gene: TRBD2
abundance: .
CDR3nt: TGTGCCAGCGGGGGGGGCGTTGAGACCCAGTACTTC
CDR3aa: CASGGGVETQYF

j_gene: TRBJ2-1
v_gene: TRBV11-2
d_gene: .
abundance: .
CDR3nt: TGTGCCAGCAGCTTAGCCCCGTACAATGAGCAGTTCTTC
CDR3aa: CASSLAPYNEQFF

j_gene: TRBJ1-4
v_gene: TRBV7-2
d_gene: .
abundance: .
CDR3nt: TGTGCCAGCAGCTTATTTGGGCAGCTACGTAATGAAAAACTGTTTTTT
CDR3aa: CASSLFGQLRNEKLFF

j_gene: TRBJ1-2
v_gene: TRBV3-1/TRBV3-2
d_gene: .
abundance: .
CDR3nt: TGTGCCAGCAGCCAAGTAGGAGATGGCTACACCTTC
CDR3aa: CASSQVGDGYTF

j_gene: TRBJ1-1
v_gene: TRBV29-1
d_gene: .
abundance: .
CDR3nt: TGCAGCGTCTCTGACTACACTGAAGCTTTCTTT
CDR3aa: CSVSDYTEAFF

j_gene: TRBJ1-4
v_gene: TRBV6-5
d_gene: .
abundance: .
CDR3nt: TGTGCCAGCCGGGACGAAAATGAAAAACTGTTTTTT
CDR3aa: CASRDENEKLFF

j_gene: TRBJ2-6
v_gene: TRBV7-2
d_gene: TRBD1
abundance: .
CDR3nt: TGTGCCAGCAGCTTTCGCGCAGGGGGCCGTTCCTCTGGGGCCAACGTCCTGACTTTC
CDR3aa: CASSFRAGGRSSGANVLTF

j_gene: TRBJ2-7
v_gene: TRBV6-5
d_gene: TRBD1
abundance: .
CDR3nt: TGTGCCAGCAGTTACACCACCGGGACAGCCTACGAGCAGTACTTC
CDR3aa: CASSYTTGTAYEQYF

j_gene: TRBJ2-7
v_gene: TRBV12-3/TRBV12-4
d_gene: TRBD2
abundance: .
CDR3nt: TGTGCCAGCAGACTAGCGGGGGGGCCCGAGCAGTACTTC
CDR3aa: CASRLAGGPEQYF

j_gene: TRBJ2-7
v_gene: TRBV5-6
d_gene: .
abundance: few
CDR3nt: TGTGCCAGCAGCTACTACGACGAGCAGTACTTC
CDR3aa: CASSYYDEQYF

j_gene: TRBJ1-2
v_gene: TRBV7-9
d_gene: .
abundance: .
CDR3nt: TGTGCCAGCAGCCCCGGGGCAGGAGTCTATGGCTACACCTTC
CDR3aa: CASSPGAGVYGYTF

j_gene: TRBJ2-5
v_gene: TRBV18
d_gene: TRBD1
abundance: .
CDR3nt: TGTGCCAGCTCACCCGGGACAGGGCCCCAAGAGACCCAGTACTTC
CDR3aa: CASSPGTGPQETQYF

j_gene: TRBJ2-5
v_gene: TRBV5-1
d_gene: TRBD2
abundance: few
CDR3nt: TGCGCCAGCAGCTCGACTAGCGGGTTCCAAGAGACCCAGTACTTC
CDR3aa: CASSSTSGFQETQYF